The next 10 T cell receptor beta chains were all read from a single sample in a study of blood T cells in healthy people across ages. With a J-beta primer mix and a sample-barcoded 5' primer, a second PCR ran roughly 6 to 12 cycles. Via MiXCR, TCRdb re-called the 5' RACE reads, giving one row per CDR3 protein. The sample carries 1.5 million to 1.8 million distinct CDR3 sequences, around 40% recorded once. The source material was blood. Receptor source: a woman aged 18 to 35 in good health.

This chain connects TRBV4-1 to TRBJ1-5; 9 nucleotides agree with TRBD1. The germline V gene encodes CDR1 MGHRA and CDR2 YSYEKL. V lost 4 bases, J lost 8 bases, and 9 bases stayed unmatched. The CDR3 is made up of 15 amino acids. CDR3 loop: CASSPGQGFGKPQHF. CDR3 nucleotide sequence: TGCGCCAGCAGCCCGGGACAGGGTTTTGGAAAGCCCCAGCATTTT.

This clonotype was detected only a few times. The chain is built from TRBV27 and TRBJ1-1; D might be TRBD1 (5 bases). Germline V gives CDR1 MNHEY, CDR2 SMNVEV (reference sequence). V gave up 6 bases and J gave up 4 bases, with 15 bases separating them. The CDR3 sequence is 14 residues long. CDR3 protein: CASSQNMGGTEAFF. The CDR3 bases are TGTGCCAGCAGCCAAAATATGGGGGGCACTGAAGCTTTCTTT.

CDR3 residues: CASSVGPAGAYNEQFF. In DNA form, the CDR3 reads TGTGCCAGCAGCGTAGGGCCAGCGGGGGCCTACAATGAGCAGTTCTTC. The chain uses TRBV9 and TRBJ2-1; 8 bases are shared with TRBD2. CDR1 is SGDLS and CDR2 is YYNGEE in the germline V gene. This CDR3 spans 16 amino acids. V lost 0 bases and J lost 2; bases outside the gene matches: 4.

This clonotype was recorded a few times. This chain uses TRBV9 with TRBJ2-7; possibly TRBD1 for D (5 bases). V was pared by 4 bases and J by 5 bases, with 16 bases between. CDR1 and CDR2 from the germline V gene are SGDLS and YYNGEE. The CDR3 runs to 14 residues. CDR3: CASSPEHRSNEQYF. In nucleotides, the CDR3 is TGTGCCAGCAGCCCCGAGCACAGGAGCAACGAGCAGTACTTC.

This CDR3 is CAISQQGSIYGYTF. The CDR3 coding sequence is TGTGCCATCAGTCAACAGGGAAGCATCTATGGCTACACCTTC. The V and J genes are TRBV10-3 and TRBJ1-2, with D possibly matching TRBD1 (6 bases). The CDR3 totals 14 residues. V was trimmed by 5 bases and J by 4 bases, leaving 14 bases between them. Germline CDR1 is ENHRY and CDR2 is SYGVKD.

This clonotype has only a few counts. In nucleotides, the CDR3 is TGTGCCAGCAGCCAAGACGGAGGGGGCTTTGGCTACACCTTC. Translated, it gives CASSQDGGGFGYTF. The V call is TRBV4-2, the J call TRBJ1-2, with TRBD1 matching over 7 bases. V gave up 0 bases and J gave up 7 bases; unmatched junction bases: 5. This CDR3 region has 14 residues. The germline gives CDR1 LGHNA, CDR2 YNFKEQ.

This clonotype has more than one count but fewer than ten. The V gene is TRBV20-1, the J gene TRBJ2-1, with 10 nucleotides matching TRBD2. V lost 4 bases to trimming and J lost 3 bases; unmatched junction nucleotides: 6. This CDR3 contains 15 residues. CDR1 and CDR2 from the germline V gene are DFQATT and SNEGSKA (reference sequence). The CDR3 reads CSAKLLAGVYNEQFF. DNA of the CDR3: TGCAGTGCTAAGCTGCTAGCGGGGGTCTACAATGAGCAGTTCTTC.

A few counts support this clonotype. V gene TRBV6-1 combines with J gene TRBJ2-7; 10 nucleotides agree with TRBD1. The CDR3 has 15 amino acids. Trimming removed 3 bases from V and 6 bases from J; junction bases left unmatched: 8. The germline V gene has CDR1 MNHNS and CDR2 SASEGT. DNA of the CDR3: TGTGCCAGCAGTGACCGGGACAGGGGTCAGGTCGAGCAGTACTTC. Its translation: CASSDRDRGQVEQYF.

In DNA, the CDR3 is TGTGCCAGCAGCTTAGGCTTTGGACTAGCCGAAGAGACCCAGTACTTC. Amino acid sequence: CASSLGFGLAEETQYF. This sequence joins TRBV11-2 and TRBJ2-5, with 8 bases aligning to TRBD2. The CDR3 is 16 residues long. Germline V gene sequence: CDR1 SGHAT, CDR2 FQNNGV. The V segment lost 1 base and the J segment 3 bases; nucleotides outside the gene matches: 7.

This clonotype was detected only a few times. The gene calls are TRBV14 and TRBJ2-3; D is undetermined. Trimming took 3 bases from V and 0 from J, leaving 16 bases between them. The CDR3 has 17 residues. Per the germline V gene, CDR1 is SGHDN and CDR2 is FVKESK. The CDR3 region has the DNA TGTGCCAGCAGCCATTTTAGCTTCAGTCCTAGCACAGATACGCAGTATTTT. Translated, it gives CASSHFSFSPSTDTQYF.